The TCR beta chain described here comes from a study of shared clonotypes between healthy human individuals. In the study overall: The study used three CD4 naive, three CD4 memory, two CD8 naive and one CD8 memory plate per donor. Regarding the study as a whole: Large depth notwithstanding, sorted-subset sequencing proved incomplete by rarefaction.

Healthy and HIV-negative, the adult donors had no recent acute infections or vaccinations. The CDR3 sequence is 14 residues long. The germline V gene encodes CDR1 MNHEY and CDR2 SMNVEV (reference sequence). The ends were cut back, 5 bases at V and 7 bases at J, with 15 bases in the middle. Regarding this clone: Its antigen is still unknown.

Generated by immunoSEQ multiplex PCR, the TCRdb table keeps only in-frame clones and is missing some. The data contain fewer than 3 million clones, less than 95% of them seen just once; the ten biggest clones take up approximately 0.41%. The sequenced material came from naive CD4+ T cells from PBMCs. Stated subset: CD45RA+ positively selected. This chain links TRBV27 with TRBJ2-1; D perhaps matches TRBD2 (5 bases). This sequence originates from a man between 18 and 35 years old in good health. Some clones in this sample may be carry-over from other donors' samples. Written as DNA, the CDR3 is TGTGCCAGCAGTCCCACGGGGAACAGAAATGAGCAGTTCTTC. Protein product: CASSPTGNRNEQFF.